A selection of T cell receptor beta chains follows, all from one sample in a study of T cells in Graves' hyperthyroidism and ophthalmopathy. TCRdb reprocessed the multiplex PCR reads via MiXCR and lists one record per CDR3 protein. The data contain 96,000 or so distinct CDR3 sequences, over 50% of them singletons. The specimen was blood. Source of these receptors: a woman between 40 and 55 years old with Graves' hyperthyroidism. Both conserved end residues are part of each CDR3. D genes are given only for firm matches. A row's size may be missing; if present it is once, few, many or a size class.

length | J | V | size | D | DNA | CDR3
15 | TRBJ1-5 | TRBV24-1 | few | TRBD1 | TGTGCCACCAGTGATGCTAGGGGGCCAGGTCAGCCCCAGCATTTT | CATSDARGPGQPQHF
13 | TRBJ1-1 | TRBV20-1 | many | - | TGCAGTGCCTTTAATGGGGTGTCCACTGAAGCTTTCTTT | CSAFNGVSTEAFF
14 | TRBJ2-3 | TRBV29-1 | - | TRBD2 | TGCAGCGTTTGGGCGGGAGGGCCAGCGGATACGCAGTATTTT | CSVWAGGPADTQYF
12 | TRBJ1-4 | TRBV2 | - | TRBD1 | TGTGCCAGCAGTGACAGGGGGGAAAAACTGTTTTTT | CASSDRGEKLFF
15 | TRBJ2-2 | TRBV12-3/TRBV12-4 | - | TRBD1 | TGTGCCAGCAGTTTGGGACAGGGTAGCACCGGGGAGCTGTTTTTT | CASSLGQGSTGELFF
15 | TRBJ1-1 | TRBV9 | many | - | TGTGCCAGCAGCGTTAGCGGGACTGTGAACACTGAAGCTTTCTTT | CASSVSGTVNTEAFF
16 | TRBJ1-3 | TRBV7-9 | once | - | TGTGCCAGCAGCTTAGGGGGAGGCCAACCTGGAAACATCATATATTTT | CASSLGGGQPGNIIYF
12 | TRBJ2-5 | TRBV29-1 | - | - | TGCAGCTTGTGGGGGAACCAAGAGACCCAGTACTTC | CSLWGNQETQYF
13 | TRBJ2-3 | TRBV5-1 | many | - | TGCGCCAGCAGCTTGCCCTCCACAGATACGCAGTATTTT | CASSLPSTDTQYF
11 | TRBJ1-2 | TRBV29-1 | - | - | TGCAGCGTTGCGGGGGCGTGGGTCTACACCTTC | CSVAGAWVYTF
15 | TRBJ1-2 | TRBV15 | - | - | TGTGCCACCAGCAGAGATCCCCAGGGAGTCAATGGCTACACCTTC | CATSRDPQGVNGYTF
17 | TRBJ1-2 | TRBV15 | - | - | TGTGCCACCAGCACTACGACGCCAGGGATGGGTGTGCAGGGCTACACCTTC | CATSTTTPGMGVQGYTF
11 | TRBJ1-2 | TRBV25-1 | - | - | TGTGCCAGCACGGGGGGGTATGGCTACACCTTC | CASTGGYGYTF
13 | TRBJ1-1 | TRBV28 | few | - | TGTGCCAGCAGGGGACTAAGGCCCAAGGAAGCTTTCTTT | CASRGLRPKEAFF
12 | TRBJ2-5 | TRBV29-1 | - | TRBD2 | TGCAGCGTTGGACTAGCGGCAAGGACCCAGTACTTC | CSVGLAARTQYF
15 | TRBJ1-4 | TRBV7-2 | - | - | TGTGCCAGCAGCTTCGGGTCCGGGGGAGATGAAAAACTGTTTTTT | CASSFGSGGDEKLFF
12 | TRBJ2-2 | TRBV7-9 | many | - | TGTGCCAGCAGCTTAGAGTCCGGGGAGCTGTTTTTT | CASSLESGELFF
14 | TRBJ2-1 | TRBV11-2 | few | - | TGTGCCAGCAGCTTTCAGGGATACAGTGATGAGCAGTTCTTC | CASSFQGYSDEQFF
13 | TRBJ1-5 | TRBV7-9 | - | TRBD1 | TGTGCCAGCAGACTGGGACAGGGACTTTACGAGCATTTT | CASRLGQGLYEHF
11 | TRBJ2-5 | TRBV29-1 | - | TRBD1 | TGCAGCGTGACAGGGGAAGAGACCCAGTACTTC | CSVTGEETQYF
15 | TRBJ1-5 | TRBV7-6 | - | - | TGTGCCAGCAGCCCCGGAGGGATAGGCAATCAGCCCCAGCATTTT | CASSPGGIGNQPQHF
15 | TRBJ2-2 | TRBV7-2 | once | - | TGTGCCAGCAGCGTACTTGGGGCCAATACCGGGGAGCTGTTTTTT | CASSVLGANTGELFF
13 | TRBJ2-5 | TRBV20-1 | - | TRBD2 | TGCAGTGCTAGAACTAGCGGGAGAGAGACCCAGTACTTC | CSARTSGRETQYF
15 | TRBJ1-1 | TRBV25-1 | - | TRBD1 | TGTGCCAGCAGTGACGCCGGGACAGGGTTCACTGAAGCTTTCTTT | CASSDAGTGFTEAFF
15 | TRBJ1-3 | TRBV15 | - | - | TGTGCCACCAGCACTACGACGCCAGGAGGAAACACCATATATTTT | CATSTTTPGGNTIYF
17 | TRBJ1-4 | TRBV7-2 | many | TRBD1 | TGTGCCAGCAGCCGTGACCCCCCCGGGACAGGGTTGGAAAAACTGTTTTTT | CASSRDPPGTGLEKLFF
14 | TRBJ1-2 | TRBV7-2 | medium-sized | TRBD1 | TGTGCCAGCAGCCCAGGGACAGATCCTTATGGCTACACCTTC | CASSPGTDPYGYTF
15 | TRBJ2-5 | TRBV7-2 | - | TRBD2 | TGTGCCAGCAGCTCCCATAGCGGGAGCAGGGAGACCCAGTACTTC | CASSSHSGSRETQYF
16 | TRBJ1-5 | TRBV6-5 | many | TRBD1 | TGTGCCAGCAGTCGCGTTCCGGGACAGGGTGCTCAGCCCCAGCATTTT | CASSRVPGQGAQPQHF
15 | TRBJ2-7 | TRBV29-1 | - | TRBD1 | TGCAGCGCCAGACCCGGGACAGGGGACGCCTACGAGCAGTACTTC | CSARPGTGDAYEQYF
12 | TRBJ1-2 | TRBV6-5 | few | - | TGTGCCAGCAGTCCTCAAGACGGCGGCGACACCTTC | CASSPQDGGDTF
14 | TRBJ2-7 | TRBV29-1 | many | TRBD2 | TGCAGCGTTGTAACTAGCGGGAGGGCCGGGGAGCAGTACTTC | CSVVTSGRAGEQYF